One sample yielded the 8 T cell receptor beta chains listed below, sequenced in a study of T cell responses to AZD1222 COVID-19 vaccine. The table came from immunoSEQ multiplex PCR; TCRdb's copy has only in-frame clones and leaves some out. The sample lists about 67,000 clones; about four fifths were seen once. Source: peripheral blood, taken 28 days after the second AZD1222 dose. The receptor source for this set is an adult who received the AZD1222 COVID-19 vaccine.

The CDR3 spells CASNTVRSTIYF. CDR3 nucleotides: TGTGCCAGTAATACAGTTCGATCTACCATATATTTT. This chain links TRBV19 with TRBJ1-3; D not certain. Germline V lookup: CDR1 LNHDA, CDR2 SQIVND (reference sequence). V was shortened by 7 bases and J by 10 bases, with 14 bases between the two germline ends. The CDR3 runs 12 residues. Complete variable domain (other parts from reference TRBV19 and TRBJ1-3): DGGITQSPKYLFRKEGQNVTLSCEQNLNHDAMYWYRQDPGQGLRLIYYSQIVNDFQKGDIAEGYSVSREKKESFPLTVTSAQKNPTAFYLCASNTVRSTIYFGEGSWLTVV.

The chain recombines TRBV10-3 with TRBJ2-5; possibly TRBD1 for D (7 bases). The germline V gene encodes CDR1 ENHRY and CDR2 SYGVKD. V lost 5 bases, J lost 5 bases, and 12 bases lay in between. This CDR3 region has 13 residues. CDR3 sequence reads: CAISSEGAETQYF. The CDR3 DNA is TGTGCCATCAGTTCGGAGGGGGCCGAGACCCAGTACTTC.

CDR3 in DNA: TGCGCCAGCAGCTCTACAGCTTATGAACCGGGGCCCTACGAGCAGTACTTC. Translated: CASSSTAYEPGPYEQYF. The chain is built from TRBV5-1 and TRBJ2-7; D could derive from TRBD1 or TRBD2 (5 bases each). Per the germline V gene, CDR1 is SGHRS and CDR2 is YFSETQ. This CDR3 has 17 amino acids. V was trimmed by 3 bases and J by 2 bases, leaving 21 bases between them.

V and J are TRBV7-7 and TRBJ2-1, with D possibly TRBD2 on 5 matching bases. Germline-derived CDR1 and CDR2 are SSHAT and FNYEAQ (reference sequence). The V end was cut by 6 bases, the J end by 4 bases, with 13 bases between. The CDR3 contains 14 residues. The CDR3 coding sequence is TGTGCCAGCAGTCTCGACGGACTTTACAATGAGCAGTTCTTC. Residues: CASSLDGLYNEQFF.

The rearrangement joins TRBV10-3 to TRBJ2-7; the D gene is possibly TRBD1 (6 bases). The CDR3 extends over 19 amino acids. Germline CDR1 is ENHRY and CDR2 is SYGVKD. V shed 2 bases and J shed 2 bases, with 25 bases lying between them. The CDR3: CAISEASLRQERDTYEQYF. CDR3 in DNA: TGTGCCATCAGTGAGGCCTCCCTTCGACAGGAAAGGGATACCTACGAGCAGTACTTC.

The chain uses TRBV7-9 and TRBJ2-1; TRBD1 is a possible D gene (6 bases). V was cut by 2 bases and J by 5 bases, with 10 bases left in between. The germline V gene has CDR1 SEHNR and CDR2 FQNEAQ (reference sequence). The CDR3 runs 14 residues. The CDR3 region has the DNA TGTGCCAGCAGCTTATCGGACAGACACAATGAGCAGTTCTTC. It is translated as CASSLSDRHNEQFF.

The chain uses TRBV7-8 and TRBJ1-1; D is uncertain. The length of the CDR3 is 14 residues. Germline loops: CDR1 SGHVS, CDR2 FQNEAQ. The V end lost 5 bases, the J end lost 8 bases, and 18 bases lay between the germline ends. The CDR3 region is CASSPQWATTEAFF. The CDR3 bases are TGTGCCAGCAGCCCGCAGTGGGCAACCACCGAAGCTTTCTTT.

This chain connects TRBV29-1 to TRBJ2-3; no definite D call. The CDR3 length is 12 residues. V lost 4 bases, J lost 4 bases, and 9 bases lay in between. CDR1 is SQVTM, CDR2 ANQGSEA, per germline. CDR3 region: CSVVLDPDTQYF. DNA of the CDR3: TGCAGCGTTGTCCTCGACCCAGATACGCAGTATTTT.